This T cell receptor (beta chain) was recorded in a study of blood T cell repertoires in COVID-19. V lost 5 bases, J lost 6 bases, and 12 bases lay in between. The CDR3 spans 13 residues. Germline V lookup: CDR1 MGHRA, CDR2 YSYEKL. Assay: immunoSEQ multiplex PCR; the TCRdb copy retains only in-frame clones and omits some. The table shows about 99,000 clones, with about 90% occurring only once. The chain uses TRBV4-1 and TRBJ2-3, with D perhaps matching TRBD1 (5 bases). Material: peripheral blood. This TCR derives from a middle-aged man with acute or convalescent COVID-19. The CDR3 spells CASSRYRTDTQYF. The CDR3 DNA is TGCGCCAGCAGCAGATACAGGACCGATACGCAGTATTTT.